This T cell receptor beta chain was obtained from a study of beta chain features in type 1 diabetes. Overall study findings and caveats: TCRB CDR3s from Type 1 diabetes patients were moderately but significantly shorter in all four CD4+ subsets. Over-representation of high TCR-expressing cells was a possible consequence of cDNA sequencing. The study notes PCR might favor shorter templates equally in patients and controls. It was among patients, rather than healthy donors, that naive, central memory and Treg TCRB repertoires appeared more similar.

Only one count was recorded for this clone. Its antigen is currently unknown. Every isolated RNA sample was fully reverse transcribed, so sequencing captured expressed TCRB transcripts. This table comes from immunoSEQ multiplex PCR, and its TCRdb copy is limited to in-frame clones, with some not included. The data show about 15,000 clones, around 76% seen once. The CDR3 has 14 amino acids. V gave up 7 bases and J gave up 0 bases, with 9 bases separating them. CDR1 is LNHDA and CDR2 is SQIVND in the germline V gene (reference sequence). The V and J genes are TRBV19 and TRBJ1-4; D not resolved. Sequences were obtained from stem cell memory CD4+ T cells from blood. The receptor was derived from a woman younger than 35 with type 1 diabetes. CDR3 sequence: CASNSGATNEKLFF. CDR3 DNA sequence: TGTGCCAGTAACTCCGGGGCAACTAATGAAAAACTGTTTTTT.